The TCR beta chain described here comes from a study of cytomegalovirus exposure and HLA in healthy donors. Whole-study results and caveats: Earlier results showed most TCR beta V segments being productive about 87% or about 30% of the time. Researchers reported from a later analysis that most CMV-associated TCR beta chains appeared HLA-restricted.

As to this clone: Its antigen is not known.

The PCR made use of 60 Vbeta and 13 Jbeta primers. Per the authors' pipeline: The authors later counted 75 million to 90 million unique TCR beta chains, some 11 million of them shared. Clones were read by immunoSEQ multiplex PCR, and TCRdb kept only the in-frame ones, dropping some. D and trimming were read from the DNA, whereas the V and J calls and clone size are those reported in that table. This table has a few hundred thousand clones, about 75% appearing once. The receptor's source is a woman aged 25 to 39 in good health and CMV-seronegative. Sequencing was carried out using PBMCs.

The CDR3 bases are TGTGCCAGCACCGACAGGGGGGCGCGGAACACTGAAGCTTTCTTT. Amino acid sequence: CASTDRGARNTEAFF. This sequence joins TRBV21-1 and TRBJ1-1; TRBD1, the table's D call, lacks a check against the DNA. TRBV21-1 is labeled a pseudogene. There are 15 residues in the CDR3.